A single sample is the source of the 6 T cell receptor beta chains below, sequenced in a study of blood T cell repertoires in COVID-19. Generated by immunoSEQ multiplex PCR, the TCRdb table keeps only in-frame clones and is missing some. In the table there are 200,000 to 250,000 clones, 80% to 90% of which are singletons. The sequenced sample consisted of PBMCs or T cells enriched from blood (not recorded which). These receptors were taken from a woman between 40 and 55 years old with acute COVID-19.

The chain carries TRBV28 and TRBJ1-2, with a possible D match to TRBD1 (5 bases). Deletions cut 10 bases from V and 4 bases from J, with 13 bases between. The germline gives CDR1 MDHEN, CDR2 SYDVKM. The CDR3 totals 12 residues. The CDR3 DNA is TGTGCCACACTGACAGTTATCTATGGCTACACCTTC. This codes for CATLTVIYGYTF.

The genes are TRBV4-1 and TRBJ1-5; D is undetermined. The germline gives CDR1 MGHRA, CDR2 YSYEKL. The CDR3 has 15 residues. Trimming cost V 4 bases and J 5 bases, with 15 bases left between them. Here the CDR3 DNA reads TGCGCCAGCAGCCCGGGCCCTAACGGGGATCAGCCCCAGCATTTT. Translation gives CASSPGPNGDQPQHF.

V gene TRBV19 combines with J gene TRBJ2-7; D remains ambiguous. The CDR3 spans 14 residues. V was pared by 3 bases and J by 2 bases, with 11 bases between. Germline CDR1 LNHDA, CDR2 SQIVND (reference sequence). The CDR3 DNA reads TGTGCCAGTAGTATTCGCCCAGGTCCCTACGAGCAGTACTTC. Amino acid sequence: CASSIRPGPYEQYF.

CDR3 sequence: CASSSGGNVLTF. In DNA, the CDR3 is TGTGCCAGCAGTTCTGGGGGGAACGTCCTGACTTTC. V and J are TRBV6-2 or TRBV6-3 and TRBJ2-6; D may be TRBD2 (6 bases). The germline V and J ends were trimmed by 4 bases and 10 bases, with 8 bases remaining between them. This CDR3 spans 12 amino acids. Germline CDR1 reads MNHEY; CDR2 reads SVGEGT.

This clone was seen only once. The rearrangement links TRBV11-2 to TRBJ2-7, with D perhaps matching TRBD2 (6 bases). Per the germline V gene, CDR1 is SGHAT and CDR2 is FQNNGV. Trimming removed 4 bases at V and 6 bases at J, with 13 bases between. This CDR3 comprises 13 residues. The CDR3 coding sequence is TGTGCCAGCAGCTCCTATGGAGGGGTCGAGCAGTACTTC. Its protein is CASSSYGGVEQYF.

The chain combines TRBV11-3 with TRBJ2-2; TRBD1 or TRBD2 may be the D gene (6 bases each). The CDR3 spans 16 residues. Between the trimmed V and J ends, which lost 5 bases and 8 bases, there was a span of 21 bases. Per the germline V gene, CDR1 is SGHNT and CDR2 is YENEEA. CDR3 sequence (DNA): TGTGCCAGCAGCCTAGGAGGGTCCAGGGGAGCGGGGGAGCTGTTTTTT. Translation gives CASSLGGSRGAGELFF. Drawing the rest from reference TRBV11-3 and TRBJ2-2, the complete variable domain is EAGVVQSPRYKIIEKKQPVAFWCNPISGHNTLYWYLQNLGQGPELLIRYENEEAVDDSQLPKDRFSAERLKGVDSTLKIQPAELGDSAVYLCASSLGGSRGAGELFFGEGSRLTVL.